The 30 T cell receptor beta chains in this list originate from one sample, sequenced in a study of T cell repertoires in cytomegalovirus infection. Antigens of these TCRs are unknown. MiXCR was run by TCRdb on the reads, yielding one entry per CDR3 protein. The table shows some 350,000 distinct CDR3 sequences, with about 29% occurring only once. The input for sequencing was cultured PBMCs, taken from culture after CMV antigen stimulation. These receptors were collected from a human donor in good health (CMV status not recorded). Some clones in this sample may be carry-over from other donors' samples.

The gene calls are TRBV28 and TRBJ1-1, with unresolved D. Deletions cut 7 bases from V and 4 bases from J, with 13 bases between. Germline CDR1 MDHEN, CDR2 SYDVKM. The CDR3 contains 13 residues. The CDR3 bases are TGTGCCAGCAATCCCATGGAGGGCACTGAAGCTTTCTTT. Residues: CASNPMEGTEAFF.

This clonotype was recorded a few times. The CDR3 bases are TGTGCCAGCAGTTTAGGGGGGGCCCGGCACTATGGCTACACCTTC. Translation: CASSLGGARHYGYTF. The chain couples TRBV12-3 or TRBV12-4 to TRBJ1-2; D may be TRBD1 (6 bases). The CDR3 loop spans 15 amino acids. V was pared by 1 base and J by 3 bases, with 12 bases between.

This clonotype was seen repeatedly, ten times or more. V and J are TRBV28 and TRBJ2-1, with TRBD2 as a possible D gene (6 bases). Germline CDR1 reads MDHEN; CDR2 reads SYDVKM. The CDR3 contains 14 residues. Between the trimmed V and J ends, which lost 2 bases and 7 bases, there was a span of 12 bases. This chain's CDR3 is CASSLLGLTNEQFF. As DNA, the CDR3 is TGTGCCAGCAGTTTACTCGGACTAACAAATGAGCAGTTCTTC.

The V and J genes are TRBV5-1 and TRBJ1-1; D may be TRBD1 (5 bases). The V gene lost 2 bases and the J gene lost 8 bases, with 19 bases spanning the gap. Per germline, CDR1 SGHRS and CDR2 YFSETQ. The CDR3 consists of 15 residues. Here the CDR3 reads CASSFGGSGLREAFF. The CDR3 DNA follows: TGCGCCAGCAGCTTTGGGGGGAGCGGCCTCAGGGAAGCTTTCTTT.

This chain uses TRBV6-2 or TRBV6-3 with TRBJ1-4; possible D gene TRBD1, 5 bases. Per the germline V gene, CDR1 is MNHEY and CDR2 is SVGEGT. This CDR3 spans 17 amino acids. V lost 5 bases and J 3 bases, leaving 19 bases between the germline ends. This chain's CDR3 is CASSTDGGGVPNEKLFF. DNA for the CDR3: TGTGCCAGCAGTACGGACGGTGGAGGGGTTCCTAATGAAAAACTGTTTTTT.

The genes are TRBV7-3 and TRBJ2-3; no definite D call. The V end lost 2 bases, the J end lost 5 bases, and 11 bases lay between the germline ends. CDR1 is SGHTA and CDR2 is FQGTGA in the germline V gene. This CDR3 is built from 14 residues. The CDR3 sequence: CASSLGTAGDTQYF. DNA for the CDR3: TGTGCCAGCAGCTTAGGAACAGCCGGAGATACGCAGTATTTT.

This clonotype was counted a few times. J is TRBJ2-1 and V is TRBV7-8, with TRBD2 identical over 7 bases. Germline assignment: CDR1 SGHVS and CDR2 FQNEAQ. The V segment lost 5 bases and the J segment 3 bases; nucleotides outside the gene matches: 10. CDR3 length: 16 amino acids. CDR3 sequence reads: CASSGKGGTIYNEQFF. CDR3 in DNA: TGTGCCAGCAGCGGCAAGGGCGGGACTATCTACAATGAGCAGTTCTTC.

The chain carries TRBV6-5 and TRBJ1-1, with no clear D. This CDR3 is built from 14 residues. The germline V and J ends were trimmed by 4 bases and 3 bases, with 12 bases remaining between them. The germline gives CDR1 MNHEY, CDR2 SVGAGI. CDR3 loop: CASSSLRTYTEAFF. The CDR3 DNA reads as TGTGCCAGCAGTTCCCTGAGGACGTACACTGAAGCTTTCTTT.

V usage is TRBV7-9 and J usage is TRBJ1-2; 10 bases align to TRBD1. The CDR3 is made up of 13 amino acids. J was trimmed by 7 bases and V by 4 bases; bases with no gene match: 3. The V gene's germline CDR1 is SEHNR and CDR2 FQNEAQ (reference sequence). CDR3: CASSSGQGFGYTF. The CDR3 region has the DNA TGTGCCAGCAGCTCGGGACAGGGGTTTGGCTACACCTTC.

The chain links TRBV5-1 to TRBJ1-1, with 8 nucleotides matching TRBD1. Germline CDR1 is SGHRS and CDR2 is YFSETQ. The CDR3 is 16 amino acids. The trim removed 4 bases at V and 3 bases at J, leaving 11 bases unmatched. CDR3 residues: CASSPGRRGQDTEAFF. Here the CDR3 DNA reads TGCGCCAGCAGCCCCGGACGCAGGGGGCAGGACACTGAAGCTTTCTTT.

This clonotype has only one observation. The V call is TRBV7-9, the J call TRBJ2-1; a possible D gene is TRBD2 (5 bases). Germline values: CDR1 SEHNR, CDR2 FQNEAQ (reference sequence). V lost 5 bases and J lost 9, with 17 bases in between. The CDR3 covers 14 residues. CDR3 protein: CASSPNTNGIEQFF. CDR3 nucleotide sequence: TGTGCCAGCAGCCCCAACACCAACGGGATTGAGCAGTTCTTC.

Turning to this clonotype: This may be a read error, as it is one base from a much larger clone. The CDR3 region is CASSLVPSLTGGNTIYF. Here the CDR3 DNA reads TGTGCCAGCAGCTTAGTCCCCTCTCTTACAGGGGGAAACACCATATATTTT. The gene calls are TRBV7-9 and TRBJ1-3; D possibly corresponds to TRBD1 (6 bases). The CDR3 contains 17 residues. Germline V CDR1 and CDR2: SEHNR, FQNEAQ (reference sequence). V shed 1 base and J shed 4 bases, with 17 bases lying between them.

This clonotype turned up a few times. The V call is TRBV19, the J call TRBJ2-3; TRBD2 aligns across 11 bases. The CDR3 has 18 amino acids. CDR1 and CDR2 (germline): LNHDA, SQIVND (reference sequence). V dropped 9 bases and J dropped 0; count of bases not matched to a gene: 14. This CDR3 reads CASTGGIRTSGSTDTQYF. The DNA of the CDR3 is TGTGCCAGCACTGGGGGAATAAGGACTAGCGGGAGCACAGATACGCAGTATTTT.

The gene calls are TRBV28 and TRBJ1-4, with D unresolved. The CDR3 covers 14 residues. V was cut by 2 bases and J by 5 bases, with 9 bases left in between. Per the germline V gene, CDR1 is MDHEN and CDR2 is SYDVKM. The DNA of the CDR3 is TGTGCCAGCAGTTTAACCGGGGTCAATGAAAAACTGTTTTTT. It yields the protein CASSLTGVNEKLFF. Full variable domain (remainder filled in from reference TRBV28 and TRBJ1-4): DVKVTQSSRYLVKRTGEKVFLECVQDMDHENMFWYRQDPGLGLRLIYFSYDVKMKEKGDIPEGYSVSREKKERFSLILESASTNQTSMYLCASSLTGVNEKLFFGSGTQLSVL.

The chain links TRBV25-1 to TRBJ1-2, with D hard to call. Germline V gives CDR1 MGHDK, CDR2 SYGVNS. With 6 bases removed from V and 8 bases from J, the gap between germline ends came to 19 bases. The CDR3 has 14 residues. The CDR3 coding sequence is TGTGCCAGCAGCCAAGGGAACAGATACGTGGGCTACACCTTC. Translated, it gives CASSQGNRYVGYTF.

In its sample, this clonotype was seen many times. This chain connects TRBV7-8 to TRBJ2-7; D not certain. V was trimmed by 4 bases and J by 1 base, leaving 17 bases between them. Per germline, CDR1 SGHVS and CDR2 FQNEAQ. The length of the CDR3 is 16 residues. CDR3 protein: CASSSPRTETSYEQYF. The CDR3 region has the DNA TGTGCCAGCAGCTCCCCGCGTACGGAGACATCCTACGAGCAGTACTTC.

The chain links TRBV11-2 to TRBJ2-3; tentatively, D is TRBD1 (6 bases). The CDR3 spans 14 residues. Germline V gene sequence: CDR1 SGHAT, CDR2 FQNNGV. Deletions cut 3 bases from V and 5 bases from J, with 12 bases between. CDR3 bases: TGTGCCAGCAGCTTGAACAGGGCCGGAGATACGCAGTATTTT. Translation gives CASSLNRAGDTQYF.

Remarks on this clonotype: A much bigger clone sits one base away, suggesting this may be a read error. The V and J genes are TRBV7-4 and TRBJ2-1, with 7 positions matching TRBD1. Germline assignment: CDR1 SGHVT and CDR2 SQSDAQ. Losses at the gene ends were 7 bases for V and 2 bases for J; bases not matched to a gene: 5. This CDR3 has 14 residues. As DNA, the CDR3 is TGTGCCAGCACTATGGGACAGACCTACAATGAGCAGTTCTTC. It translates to CASTMGQTYNEQFF.

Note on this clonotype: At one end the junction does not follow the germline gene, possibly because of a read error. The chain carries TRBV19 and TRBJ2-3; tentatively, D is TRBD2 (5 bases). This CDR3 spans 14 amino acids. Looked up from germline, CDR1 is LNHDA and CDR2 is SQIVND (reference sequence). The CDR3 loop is CASSRGWSKDTQYF. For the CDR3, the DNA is TGTGCCAGCAGCCGGGGATGGAGCAAAGATACGCAGTATTTT.

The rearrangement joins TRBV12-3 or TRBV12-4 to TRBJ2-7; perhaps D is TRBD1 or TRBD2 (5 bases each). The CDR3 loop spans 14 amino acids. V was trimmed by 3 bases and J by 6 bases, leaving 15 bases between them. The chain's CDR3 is CASSFYGARSEQYF. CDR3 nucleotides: TGTGCCAGCAGTTTTTACGGGGCCCGGAGCGAGCAGTACTTC.

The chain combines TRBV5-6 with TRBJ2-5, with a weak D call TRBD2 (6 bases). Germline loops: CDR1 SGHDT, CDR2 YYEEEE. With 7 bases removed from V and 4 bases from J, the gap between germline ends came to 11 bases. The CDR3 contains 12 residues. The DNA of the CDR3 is TGTGCCAGCGGGGGAGGAGGAGAGACCCAGTACTTC. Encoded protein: CASGGGGETQYF.

The DNA for the CDR3 is TGTGCCAGCAGTGACTATAGAAACAATGAAAAACTGTTTTTT. Its translation: CASSDYRNNEKLFF. This chain connects TRBV6-1 to TRBJ1-4; D is ambiguous. CDR3 size: 14 residues. The V and J ends lost 3 bases and 5 bases respectively, with 10 bases between them. Per germline, CDR1 MNHNS and CDR2 SASEGT.

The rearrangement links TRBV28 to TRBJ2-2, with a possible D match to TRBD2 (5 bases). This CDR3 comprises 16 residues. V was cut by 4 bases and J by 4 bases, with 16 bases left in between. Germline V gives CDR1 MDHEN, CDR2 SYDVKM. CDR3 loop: CASSSPSGAFTGELFF. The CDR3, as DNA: TGTGCCAGCAGTTCCCCCAGCGGAGCTTTCACCGGGGAGCTGTTTTTT.

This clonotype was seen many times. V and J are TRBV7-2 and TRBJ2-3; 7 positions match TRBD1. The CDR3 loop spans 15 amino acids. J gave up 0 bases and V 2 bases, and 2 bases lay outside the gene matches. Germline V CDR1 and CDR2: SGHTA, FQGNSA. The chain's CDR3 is CASSLMGQSTDTQYF. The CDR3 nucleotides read TGTGCCAGCAGCTTAATGGGACAGAGCACAGATACGCAGTATTTT. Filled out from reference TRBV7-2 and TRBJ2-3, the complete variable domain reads GAGVSQSPSNKVTEKGKDVELRCDPISGHTALYWYRQSLGQGLEFLIYFQGNSAPDKSGLPSDRFSAERTGGSVSTLTIQRTQQEDSAVYLCASSLMGQSTDTQYFGPGTRLTVL.

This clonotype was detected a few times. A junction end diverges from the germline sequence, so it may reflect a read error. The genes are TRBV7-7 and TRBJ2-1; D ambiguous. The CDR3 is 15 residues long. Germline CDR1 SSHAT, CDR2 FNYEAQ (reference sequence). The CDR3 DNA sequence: TGTGCTAGCAGCCCCTCCCGAGCCTCCTACAATGAGCAGTTCTTC. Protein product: CASSPSRASYNEQFF.

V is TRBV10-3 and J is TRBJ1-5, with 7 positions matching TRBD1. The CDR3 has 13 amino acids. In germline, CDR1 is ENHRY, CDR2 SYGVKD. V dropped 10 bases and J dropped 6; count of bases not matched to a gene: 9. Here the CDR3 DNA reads TGTGCCACCACTGGGGCAGGGGGTCAGCCCCAGCATTTT. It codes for CATTGAGGQPQHF.

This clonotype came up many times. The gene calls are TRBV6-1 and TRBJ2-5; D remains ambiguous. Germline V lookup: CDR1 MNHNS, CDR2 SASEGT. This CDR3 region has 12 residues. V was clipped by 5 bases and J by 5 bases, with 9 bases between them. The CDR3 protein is CASSPLGETQYF. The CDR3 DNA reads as TGTGCCAGCAGTCCCCTCGGGGAGACCCAGTACTTC.

The CDR3 DNA reads TGTGCCAGCAGCTCGCGGACTAGTAAGCTGTTTTTT. Translating it yields CASSSRTSKLFF. The chain joins TRBV11-3 to TRBJ2-2; 7 bases are a match to TRBD2. The CDR3 is 12 amino acids. Per germline, CDR1 SGHNT and CDR2 YENEEA. Trimming took 4 bases from V and 12 from J; bases not matched to a gene: 5. The full variable domain, completed using reference TRBV11-3 and TRBJ2-2, is EAGVVQSPRYKIIEKKQPVAFWCNPISGHNTLYWYLQNLGQGPELLIRYENEEAVDDSQLPKDRFSAERLKGVDSTLKIQPAELGDSAVYLCASSSRTSKLFFGEGSRLTVL.

CDR3 region: CASSYSGTGGQPQHF. The CDR3 nucleotides are TGTGCCAGCAGTTACTCTGGGACAGGGGGTCAGCCCCAGCATTTT. The V and J genes are TRBV6-2 or TRBV6-3 and TRBJ1-5, with TRBD1 matching over 11 bases. Germline V gene lookup returns CDR1 MNHEY and CDR2 SVGEGT. J was trimmed by 6 bases and V by 0 bases; bases with no gene match: 1. This CDR3 has 15 residues.

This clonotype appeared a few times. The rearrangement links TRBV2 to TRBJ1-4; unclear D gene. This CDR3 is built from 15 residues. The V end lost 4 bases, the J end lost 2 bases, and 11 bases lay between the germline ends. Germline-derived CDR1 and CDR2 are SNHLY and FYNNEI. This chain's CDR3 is CASSAGFSTNEKLFF. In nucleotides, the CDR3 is TGTGCCAGCAGTGCCGGGTTCTCTACTAATGAAAAACTGTTTTTT.